These 21 T cell receptor beta chains originate from one sample sequenced in a study of cytomegalovirus exposure and HLA in healthy donors (dated by TCRdb to about 2017). Library construction relied on the immunoSEQ multiplex PCR assay. The multiplex PCR relied on a mix of 60 forward primers for TCR Vbeta segments and 13 reverse primers for TCR Jbeta segments. This is the immuneACCESS table as TCRdb keeps it, with only in-frame sequences that have V and J called. A part of the clones is gone; compared with another copy, unresolved V genes explain less than half, and the rest is unexplained. The sample includes fewer than 180,000 clones, with 75% to 85% observed a single time. Together, the top ten hold approximately 6% of the sample. Sequenced: PBMCs. Receptors were obtained from a man aged 45-65 years in good health and CMV-seropositive.

V usage is TRBV28 and J usage is TRBJ1-5; TRBD1 matches at 8 bases. The CDR3 runs 15 residues. Germline V gene lookup returns CDR1 MDHEN and CDR2 SYDVKM. J was trimmed by 4 bases and V by 6 bases; bases with no gene match: 8. CDR3 residues: CASSAQGARNQPQHF. DNA for the CDR3: TGTGCCAGCAGCGCTCAGGGGGCGCGGAATCAGCCCCAGCATTTT.

The chain combines TRBV5-1 with TRBJ2-2, with 9 bases fitting TRBD2. Germline CDR1 and CDR2: SGHRS and YFSETQ. V shed 3 bases and J 1 base; nucleotides not matched to a gene: 1. The CDR3 has 15 residues. The CDR3 loop reads CASSWRGGNTGELFF. In DNA, the CDR3 is TGCGCCAGCAGCTGGCGGGGGGGGAACACCGGGGAGCTGTTTTTT.

This clone was counted only a few times. The chain couples TRBV6-5 to TRBJ1-4, with TRBD1 matching 7 bases. The CDR3 consists of 15 residues. The germline gives CDR1 MNHEY, CDR2 SVGAGI. The V segment lost 6 bases and the J segment 14 bases; nucleotides outside the gene matches: 18. CDR3 nucleotides: TGTGCCAGCAGCCTACAGTCGGCAGGGGGGTTAGATCTGTTTTTT. Translated, it gives CASSLQSAGGLDLFF.

This clone was counted between two and nine times. The CDR3: CASSYLNTGELFF. Written as DNA, the CDR3 is TGTGCCAGCAGTTACCTAAACACCGGGGAGCTGTTTTTT. This chain links TRBV28 with TRBJ2-2; D unclear. In germline, CDR1 is MDHEN, CDR2 SYDVKM. The V and J ends lost 4 bases and 2 bases respectively, with 5 bases between them. The CDR3 has 13 amino acids.

The genes are TRBV10-3 and TRBJ2-1; 7 positions agree with TRBD2. The CDR3 has 14 amino acids. Germline lookup yields CDR1 ENHRY and CDR2 SYGVKD. V lost 8 bases and J lost 6; bases outside the gene matches: 10. CDR3 nucleotides: TGTGCCATCGATCGGCGCGGGAGTGGCAATGAGCAGTTCTTC. Amino acids: CAIDRRGSGNEQFF.

The rearrangement uses TRBV28 and TRBJ2-6; possibly TRBD1 for D (6 bases). The V end lost 4 bases, the J end lost 3 bases, and 13 bases lay between the germline ends. The germline CDR1 and CDR2 sequences are MDHEN and SYDVKM. The CDR3 consists of 16 residues. CDR3 sequence reads: CASSYPRGIGANVLTF. The DNA of the CDR3 is TGTGCCAGCAGTTACCCCAGGGGAATTGGGGCCAACGTCCTGACTTTC. The whole variable domain, remainder taken from reference TRBV28 and TRBJ2-6, is DVKVTQSSRYLVKRTGEKVFLECVQDMDHENMFWYRQDPGLGLRLIYFSYDVKMKEKGDIPEGYSVSREKKERFSLILESASTNQTSMYLCASSYPRGIGANVLTFGAGSRLTVL.

V usage is TRBV6-5 and J usage is TRBJ1-3, with D tentatively TRBD1 (6 bases). The V end lost 7 bases, the J end lost 0 bases, and 13 bases lay between the germline ends. The CDR3 has 15 residues. Per germline, CDR1 MNHEY and CDR2 SVGAGI. CDR3 DNA: TGTGCCAGCATAAGGGGCAGGGGCTCTGGAAACACCATATATTTT. Protein product: CASIRGRGSGNTIYF.

J is TRBJ2-5 and V is TRBV28; 7 bases match TRBD2. J lost 5 bases, V lost 1 base, and 7 bases had no gene match. The CDR3 length is 15 residues. The germline gives CDR1 MDHEN, CDR2 SYDVKM. The CDR3 coding sequence is TGTGCCAGCAGTTTATACGGGCCCGGGAGGGAGACCCAGTACTTC. Translating gives CASSLYGPGRETQYF.

Only a few counts were recorded for this clone. The chain couples TRBV9 to TRBJ1-1; 7 bases line up with TRBD1. Trimming removed 7 bases from V and 3 bases from J; junction bases left unmatched: 6. This CDR3 has 13 amino acids. The germline V gene has CDR1 SGDLS and CDR2 YYNGEE. This chain's CDR3 is CASGGQAYTEAFF. The CDR3 DNA reads as TGTGCCAGCGGCGGACAGGCCTACACTGAAGCTTTCTTT.

The chain employs TRBV5-1 and TRBJ1-2, with 12 bases aligning to TRBD1. V lost 0 bases, J lost 7 bases, and 4 bases stayed unmatched. The CDR3 contains 15 residues. The germline V gene has CDR1 SGHRS and CDR2 YFSETQ. The CDR3 DNA reads as TGCGCCAGCAGCTTGGGGGGACAGGGGGCCGGTGGCTACACCTTC. This encodes CASSLGGQGAGGYTF.

A few counts support this clone. The chain links TRBV5-6 to TRBJ2-2; D unresolved. The germline gives CDR1 SGHDT, CDR2 YYEEEE. This CDR3 is 13 amino acids long. With 4 bases removed from V and 7 bases from J, the gap between germline ends came to 11 bases. CDR3 protein: CASSRELLGELFF. CDR3 bases: TGTGCCAGCAGCCGTGAGCTTCTCGGGGAGCTGTTTTTT.

This sequence joins TRBV5-1 and TRBJ1-4; maybe TRBD1 (5 bases). The germline V gene encodes CDR1 SGHRS and CDR2 YFSETQ. The CDR3 totals 14 residues. Trimming pared 6 bases from V and 5 bases from J, leaving 14 bases between. The DNA for the CDR3 is TGCGCCAGCAAGTGGGGGGATGGGAATGAAAAACTGTTTTTT. Its protein product is CASKWGDGNEKLFF.

This chain uses TRBV5-1 with TRBJ2-1; weak D call: TRBD1 (5 bases). The V end was cut by 4 bases, the J end by 2 bases, with 13 bases between. CDR1 SGHRS and CDR2 YFSETQ come from the germline V gene. The CDR3 loop spans 15 amino acids. CDR3 nucleotides: TGCGCCAGCAGCCTGACAGTTACCCCCTACAATGAGCAGTTCTTC. Its translation: CASSLTVTPYNEQFF.

Ten or more counts support this clone. The V gene is TRBV2, the J gene TRBJ1-2; no definite D call. The germline gives CDR1 SNHLY, CDR2 FYNNEI. V lost 6 bases to trimming and J lost 10 bases, with 15 bases between them. The CDR3 is 12 residues long. This chain's CDR3 is CASSPDSRDYTF. DNA of the CDR3: TGTGCCAGCAGCCCCGATAGTCGGGACTACACCTTC.

In its sample, this clone was seen a few times. The J gene is TRBJ2-1, the V gene TRBV11-2; 8 bases are shared with TRBD2. CDR1 is SGHAT and CDR2 is FQNNGV in the germline V gene. CDR3 length: 15 residues. The ends lost 6 bases at V and 4 bases at J; junction bases unmatched: 8. The CDR3 loop reads CASSPLSGKYNEQFF. In DNA form, the CDR3 reads TGTGCCAGCAGTCCACTTAGCGGGAAATACAATGAGCAGTTCTTC. Variable domain in full (rest from reference TRBV11-2 and TRBJ2-1): EAGVAQSPRYKIIEKRQSVAFWCNPISGHATLYWYQQILGQGPKLLIQFQNNGVVDDSQLPKDRFSAERLKGVDSTLKIQPAKLEDSAVYLCASSPLSGKYNEQFFGPGTRLTVL.

This chain uses TRBV11-2 with TRBJ2-7; D possibly corresponds to TRBD1 (5 bases). Germline V gene sequence: CDR1 SGHAT, CDR2 FQNNGV. The ends were cut back, 2 bases at V and 0 bases at J, with 8 bases in the middle. This CDR3 has 14 amino acids. CDR3 sequence (DNA): TGTGCCAGCAGCTTACCCAGGGCCTCCTACGAGCAGTACTTC. Protein product: CASSLPRASYEQYF.

Only a few counts were recorded for this clone. The V call is TRBV7-2, the J call TRBJ2-2; D gene uncertain. This CDR3 has 16 amino acids. Trimming took 1 base from V and 6 from J, leaving 15 bases between them. Germline CDR1 is SGHTA and CDR2 is FQGNSA. CDR3 coding DNA: TGTGCCAGCAGCTTAGGCCCCCTGCGGAGCGCCGGGGAGCTGTTTTTT. It specifies CASSLGPLRSAGELFF.

This clone has a single count. This chain joins TRBV6-5 and TRBJ1-1, with D tentatively TRBD1 (5 bases). With 6 bases removed from V and 5 bases from J, the gap between germline ends came to 19 bases. The germline CDR1 and CDR2 sequences are MNHEY and SVGAGI. The length of the CDR3 is 15 residues. This chain's CDR3 is CASSSAGREATEAFF. In nucleotides, the CDR3 is TGTGCCAGCAGCTCCGCGGGGCGGGAAGCGACTGAAGCTTTCTTT.

With regard to this clone: At the DNA level, this CDR3 is encoded by other sequences in the same sample as well. Here the CDR3 reads CASRGQGAETQYF. In DNA form, the CDR3 reads TGTGCCAGCAGAGGACAGGGGGCTGAGACCCAGTACTTC. The chain links TRBV6-1 to TRBJ2-5; 11 bases map to TRBD1. Per germline, CDR1 MNHNS and CDR2 SASEGT. Unmatched junction bases numbered 2, after V lost 6 bases and J lost 5 bases. The CDR3 covers 13 residues.

The chain couples TRBV6-5 to TRBJ2-3, with TRBD2 as a possible D gene (7 bases). The CDR3 contains 15 residues. V was pared by 6 bases and J by 2 bases, with 15 bases between. CDR1 MNHEY and CDR2 SVGAGI come from the germline V gene. The DNA of the CDR3 is TGTGCCAGCAGCCTACAGGGAGGGGCCACAGATACGCAGTATTTT. Residues: CASSLQGGATDTQYF.

The rearrangement joins TRBV10-3 to TRBJ2-7, with TRBD1 matching 7 bases. This CDR3 comprises 14 residues. Trimming cost V 10 bases and J 2 bases; bases outside gene matches: 11. Germline CDR1 and CDR2: ENHRY and SYGVKD. The CDR3 DNA reads TGTGCCACCACAGGTGACAGGGTGGCCTACGAGCAGTACTTC. Its protein product is CATTGDRVAYEQYF.